These 9 T cell receptor beta chains came from one sample sequenced in a study of early T cells in non-severe SARS-CoV-2 infection. TCRdb passed the 5' RACE reads through MiXCR, listing each CDR3 protein once. The data show about 84,000 distinct CDR3 sequences, 12% seen once. The sequenced sample consisted of whole blood. All receptors come from an adult who was a healthcare worker with PCR-confirmed SARS-CoV-2 infection or an uninfected control (not recorded which).

The sample holds many counts of this clonotype. The chain combines TRBV6-2 or TRBV6-3 with TRBJ2-3; TRBD2 matches at 13 bases. CDR1 is MNHEY, CDR2 SVGEGT, per germline. V shed 6 bases, J shed 6 bases, and the junction held 12 bases outside the gene matches. The CDR3 spans 17 residues. This chain's CDR3 is CASSRTSGGSKLDTQYF. The CDR3 DNA is TGTGCCAGCAGCCGGACTAGCGGGGGCTCCAAGTTGGATACGCAGTATTTT.

This clonotype was recorded at least ten times. J is TRBJ2-3 and V is TRBV12-3 or TRBV12-4; 8 bases agree with TRBD2. The ends lost 2 bases at V and 1 base at J; junction bases unmatched: 2. CDR3 length: 15 amino acids. CDR3 region: CASSLTGGGTDTQYF. CDR3 coding DNA: TGTGCCAGCAGTTTAACGGGAGGGGGCACAGATACGCAGTATTTT.

About this clonotype itself: This sequence may be a read error, since a much larger clone differs from it by one base. Without the conserved terminal phenylalanine or tryptophan, this CDR3 likely stems from a read error. The J gene is TRBJ1-2, the V gene TRBV2; D perhaps matches TRBD1 (5 bases). In germline, CDR1 is SNHLY, CDR2 FYNNEI. V shed 7 bases and J shed 7 bases, with 19 bases lying between them. CDR3 length equals 14 residues. DNA for the CDR3: TGTGCCAGCAATGGATTTTCGGGGCAAGTTGGCTACACCTCC. Protein: CASNGFSGQVGYTS.

V and J are TRBV12-3 or TRBV12-4 and TRBJ1-6, with D possibly TRBD1 on 5 matching bases. V lost 6 bases to trimming and J lost 10 bases, with 16 bases between them. CDR3 length: 14 amino acids. Written as DNA, the CDR3 is TGTGCCAGCAGCCCCCTGGGGGATCACTCACCCCTCCACTTT. Translating it yields CASSPLGDHSPLHF.

This clonotype was counted a few times. The genes are TRBV29-1 and TRBJ2-7; D possibly corresponds to TRBD2 (6 bases). Trimming took off 1 base at V and 7 bases at J, with 17 bases between the two ends. The CDR3 is made up of 14 amino acids. CDR1 is SQVTM and CDR2 is ANQGSEA in the germline V gene. The CDR3 loop is CSVEGDGPGGEQYF. In DNA, the CDR3 is TGCAGCGTTGAAGGCGACGGACCCGGGGGTGAGCAGTACTTC.

CDR3: CASSSITGGAYNEQFF. CDR3 nucleotides: TGCGCCAGCAGCTCAATTACAGGGGGCGCCTACAATGAGCAGTTCTTC. The chain joins TRBV5-1 to TRBJ2-1; TRBD1 matches 9 bases. Germline assignment: CDR1 SGHRS and CDR2 YFSETQ. The CDR3 contains 16 residues. Trimming took 3 bases from V and 2 from J; bases not matched to a gene: 6.

This chain links TRBV2 with TRBJ1-1; TRBD1 is a possible D gene (6 bases). The CDR3 runs to 13 residues. Trimming took off 9 bases at V and 4 bases at J, with 15 bases between the two ends. Germline V CDR1 and CDR2: SNHLY, FYNNEI. For the CDR3, the DNA is TGTGCCAGTTCCTCAGGGGTTGGCACTGAAGCTTTCTTT. Protein sequence: CASSSGVGTEAFF. Combining the CDR3 with reference TRBV2 and TRBJ1-1 gives the whole variable domain EPEVTQTPSHQVTQMGQEVILRCVPISNHLYFYWYRQILGQKVEFLVSFYNNEISEKSEIFDDQFSVERPDGSNFTLKIRSTKLEDSAMYFCASSSGVGTEAFFGQGTRLTVV.

This clonotype occurred a few times. The chain combines TRBV9 with TRBJ2-1, with 9 bases identical to TRBD2. CDR1 SGDLS and CDR2 YYNGEE come from the germline V gene. The CDR3 is 14 residues long. Trimming removed 6 bases from V and 9 bases from J; junction bases left unmatched: 10. In nucleotides, the CDR3 is TGTGCCAGCAATAGAATAGCGGGGGAGGGTGAGCAGTTCTTC. Encoded protein: CASNRIAGEGEQFF. The full variable domain, its missing parts supplied by reference TRBV9 and TRBJ2-1, is DSGVTQTPKHLITATGQRVTLRCSPRSGDLSVYWYQQSLDQGLQFLIQYYNGEERAKGNILERFSAQQFPDLHSELNLSSLELGDSALYFCASNRIAGEGEQFFGPGTRLTVL.

This clonotype has just a few counts. The rearrangement uses TRBV20-1 and TRBJ1-2, with D perhaps TRBD1 (5 bases). V shed 1 base and J shed 8 bases, with 17 bases lying between them. The CDR3 consists of 14 residues. Per germline, CDR1 DFQATT and CDR2 SNEGSKA (reference sequence). The CDR3, as DNA: TGCAGTGCTAGAGCCCTGGCAGAAACAGGAGGCTACACCTTC. This gives the protein CSARALAETGGYTF.